This TCR beta chain is from a study of blood T cell repertoires in COVID-19. Study information: Sample material is recorded as cDNA or gDNA derived from T cells, B-cell-depleted T cells, or PBMCs.

The protocol was immunoSEQ multiplex PCR, while the TCRdb copy is restricted to in-frame clones and leaves out a portion. The profile shows roughly 140,000 clones, around 84% of them singletons. Trimming took 3 bases from V and 0 from J, leaving 15 bases between them. The CDR3 is 17 amino acids. The germline V gene has CDR1 SGDLS and CDR2 YYNGEE. The J gene is TRBJ2-2, the V gene TRBV9; D remains ambiguous. The sequence was collected from a man aged 55 to 70 with active or convalescent COVID-19. The sequencing sample was made of peripheral blood. The CDR3 DNA reads as TGTGCCAGCAGCGGCCCCCAGGCCGGATCGAACACCGGGGAGCTGTTTTTT. Its translation is CASSGPQAGSNTGELFF.